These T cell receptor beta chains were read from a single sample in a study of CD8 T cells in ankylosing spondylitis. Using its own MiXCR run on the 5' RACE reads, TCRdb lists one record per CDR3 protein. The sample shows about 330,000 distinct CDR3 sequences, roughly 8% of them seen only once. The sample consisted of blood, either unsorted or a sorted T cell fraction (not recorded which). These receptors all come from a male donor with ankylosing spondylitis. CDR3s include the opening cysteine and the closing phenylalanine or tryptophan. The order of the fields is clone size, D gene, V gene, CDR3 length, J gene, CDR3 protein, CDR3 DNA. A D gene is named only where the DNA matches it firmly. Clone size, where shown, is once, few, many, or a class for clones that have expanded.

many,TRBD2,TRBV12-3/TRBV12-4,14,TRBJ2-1,CASLSGNLDNEQFF,TGTGCCAGCCTGAGCGGGAACTTAGACAATGAGCAGTTCTTC
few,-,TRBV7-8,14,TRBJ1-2,CASSLSVANYGYTF,TGTGCCAGCAGCTTATCAGTGGCGAACTATGGCTACACCTTC
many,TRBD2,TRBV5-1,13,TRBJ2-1,CASKFRGGYEQFF,TGCGCCAGCAAATTCCGGGGGGGCTATGAGCAGTTCTTC
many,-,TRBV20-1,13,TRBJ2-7,CSASPSIPNEQYF,TGCAGTGCTAGTCCCTCCATACCGAACGAGCAGTACTTC
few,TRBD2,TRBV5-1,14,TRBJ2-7,CASSPELATYEQYF,TGCGCCAGCAGTCCCGAACTAGCGACCTACGAGCAGTACTTC
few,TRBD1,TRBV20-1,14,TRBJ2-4,CSATPGQIKNIQYF,TGCAGTGCTACCCCGGGACAGATAAAAAACATTCAGTACTTC
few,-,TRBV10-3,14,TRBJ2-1,CAISELVGVDEQFF,TGTGCCATCAGTGAGTTGGTGGGAGTCGACGAGCAGTTCTTC
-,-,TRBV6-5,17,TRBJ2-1,CASSYSTSGKRYNEQFF,TGTGCCAGCAGTTACTCGACGTCGGGAAAACGTTACAATGAGCAGTTCTTC
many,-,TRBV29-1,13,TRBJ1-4,CSSRTATNEKLFF,TGCAGCTCACGGACTGCAACTAATGAAAAACTGTTTTTT
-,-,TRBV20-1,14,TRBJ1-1,CSAPRRGADTEAFF,TGCAGTGCCCCGCGGAGGGGGGCGGACACTGAAGCTTTCTTT
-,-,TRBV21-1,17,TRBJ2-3,CASSTLRREASTDTQYF,TGTGCCAGCAGCACTCTAAGGCGGGAGGCTAGCACAGATACGCAGTATTTT
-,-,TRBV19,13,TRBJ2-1,CASSIYSGNEQFF,TGTGCCAGTAGTATCTATTCTGGGAATGAGCAGTTCTTC
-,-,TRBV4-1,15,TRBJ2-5,CASSQGGSSLETQYF,TGCGCCAGCAGCCAAGGGGGATCTAGCTTGGAGACCCAGTACTTC
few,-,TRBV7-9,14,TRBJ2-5,CASSPAAEQETQYF,TGTGCCAGCAGCCCCGCAGCGGAACAAGAGACCCAGTACTTC